This T cell receptor (beta chain) came from a study of cytomegalovirus exposure and HLA in healthy donors. Both 60 Vbeta primers and 13 Jbeta primers went into the PCR. The data were produced by immunoSEQ multiplex PCR, yet TCRdb's version contains in-frame clones alone and is incomplete. The sample lists more than 150,000 clones, roughly 74% occurring once. This CDR3 contains 15 residues. Trimming took 7 bases from V and 3 from J, leaving 19 bases between them. The germline CDR1 and CDR2 sequences are SGHRS and YFSETQ. Sequencing was done on a sample of PBMCs. The gene calls are TRBV5-1 and TRBJ2-5, with a tentative D call TRBD2 (7 bases). The sequence derives from a young woman in good health and CMV-seropositive. The CDR3 DNA follows: TGCGCCAGCTCCCGAGCGGGGACAAAAAAAGAGACCCAGTACTTC. It specifies CASSRAGTKKETQYF.